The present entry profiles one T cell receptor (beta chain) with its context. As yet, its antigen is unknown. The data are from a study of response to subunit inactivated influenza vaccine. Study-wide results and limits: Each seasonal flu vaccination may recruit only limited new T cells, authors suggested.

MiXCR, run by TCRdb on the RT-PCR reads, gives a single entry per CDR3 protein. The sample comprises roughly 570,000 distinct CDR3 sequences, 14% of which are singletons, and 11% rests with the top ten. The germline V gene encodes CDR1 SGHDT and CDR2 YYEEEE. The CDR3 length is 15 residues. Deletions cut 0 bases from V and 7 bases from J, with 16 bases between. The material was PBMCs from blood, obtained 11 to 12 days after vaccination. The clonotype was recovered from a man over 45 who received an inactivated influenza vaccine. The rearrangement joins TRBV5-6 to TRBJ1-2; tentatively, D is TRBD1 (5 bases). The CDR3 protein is CASSLDSLGLSGYTF. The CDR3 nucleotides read TGTGCCAGCAGCTTGGACTCGTTGGGGCTCTCTGGCTACACCTTC.